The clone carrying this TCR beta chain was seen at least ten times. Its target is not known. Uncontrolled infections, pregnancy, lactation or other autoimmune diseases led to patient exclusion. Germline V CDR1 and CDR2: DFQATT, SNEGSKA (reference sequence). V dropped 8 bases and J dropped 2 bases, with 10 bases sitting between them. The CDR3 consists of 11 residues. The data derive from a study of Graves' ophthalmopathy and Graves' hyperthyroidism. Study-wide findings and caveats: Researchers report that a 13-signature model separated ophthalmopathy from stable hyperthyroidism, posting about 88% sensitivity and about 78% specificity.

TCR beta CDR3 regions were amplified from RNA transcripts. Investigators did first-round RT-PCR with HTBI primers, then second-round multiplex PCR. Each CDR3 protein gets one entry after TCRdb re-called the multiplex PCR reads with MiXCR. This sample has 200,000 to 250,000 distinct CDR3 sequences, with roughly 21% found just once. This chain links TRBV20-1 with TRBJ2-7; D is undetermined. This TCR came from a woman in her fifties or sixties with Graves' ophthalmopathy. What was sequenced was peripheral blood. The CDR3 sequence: CSTRTTYEQYF. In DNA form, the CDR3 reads TGCAGTACCCGGACCACCTACGAGCAGTACTTC.